This passage covers 30 T cell receptor beta chains from one sample sequenced in a study of cytomegalovirus exposure and HLA in healthy donors. The PCR contained 60 Vbeta and 13 Jbeta primers. Method: immunoSEQ multiplex PCR; TCRdb's copy keeps in-frame clones and lacks some. The profile covers under 90,000 clones, with about 75% appearing a single time and approximately 2.3% taken by the ten largest. Sequencing used PBMCs. These receptors came from a man in his forties in good health and CMV-seronegative.

V gene TRBV9 combines with J gene TRBJ2-5; possibly TRBD1 for D (6 bases). Germline values: CDR1 SGDLS, CDR2 YYNGEE. The V gene lost 1 base and the J gene lost 5 bases, with 12 bases spanning the gap. The CDR3 has 14 residues. The CDR3 bases are TGTGCCAGCAGCGTATTGGCAGGGGTCGAGACCCAGTACTTC. Translation: CASSVLAGVETQYF.

This clone was detected only a few times. V and J are TRBV6-5 and TRBJ1-3; no reliable D call. Germline lookup yields CDR1 MNHEY and CDR2 SVGAGI. Trimming took 4 bases from V and 0 from J, leaving 7 bases between them. The length of the CDR3 is 14 residues. The CDR3 is CASSLSRSGNTIYF. The CDR3 nucleotides read TGTGCCAGCAGTTTGTCCCGCTCTGGAAACACCATATATTTT.

The chain uses TRBV5-1 and TRBJ1-2; a possible D gene is TRBD1 (6 bases). The CDR3 sequence is 13 residues long. CDR1 is SGHRS, CDR2 YFSETQ, per germline. Trimming removed 3 bases at V and 7 bases at J, with 13 bases between. In DNA form, the CDR3 reads TGCGCCAGCAGCTCTGGAGACAGGAGTGGCTACACCTTC. Protein sequence: CASSSGDRSGYTF.

J is TRBJ1-5 and V is TRBV28; D is possibly TRBD1 (6 bases). The length of the CDR3 is 14 residues. Trimming took off 5 bases at V and 2 bases at J, with 10 bases between the two ends. Germline V CDR1 and CDR2: MDHEN, SYDVKM. The CDR3 coding sequence is TGTGCCAGCAGTCCAGGGGTGGGCAATCAGCCCCAGCATTTT. Encoded protein: CASSPGVGNQPQHF.

The chain has TRBV5-6 and TRBJ1-5; TRBD1 matches 8 bases. Germline CDR1 SGHDT, CDR2 YYEEEE. This CDR3 has 15 amino acids. J gave up 2 bases and V 4 bases, and 5 bases lay outside the gene matches. In DNA form, the CDR3 reads TGTGCCAGCAGCCAAAACAGGGGGGGCAATCAGCCCCAGCATTTT. It yields the protein CASSQNRGGNQPQHF.

The chain employs TRBV4-2 and TRBJ2-3; 7 bases line up with TRBD2. V gave up 0 bases and J gave up 7 bases; unmatched junction bases: 7. CDR1 and CDR2 from the germline V gene are LGHNA and YNFKEQ. This CDR3 contains 15 residues. The CDR3 is CASSQDGGTPYTQYF. CDR3 DNA sequence: TGTGCCAGCAGCCAAGACGGGGGGACGCCTTATACGCAGTATTTT.

This chain joins TRBV5-4 and TRBJ2-3, with D maybe TRBD1 (5 bases). Per germline, CDR1 SGHNT and CDR2 YYREEE (reference sequence). Trimming took off 2 bases at V and 3 bases at J, with 7 bases between the two ends. This CDR3 has 13 amino acids. The CDR3 loop is CASSFQGTDTQYF. Here the CDR3 DNA reads TGTGCCAGCAGCTTTCAGGGAACAGATACGCAGTATTTT. The entire variable domain, with the rest obtained from reference TRBV5-4 and TRBJ2-3, is as follows: ETGVTQSPTHLIKTRGQQVTLRCSSQSGHNTVSWYQQALGQGPQFIFQYYREEENGRGNFPPRFSGLQFPNYSSELNVNALELDDSALYLCASSFQGTDTQYFGPGTRLTVL.

The gene calls are TRBV28 and TRBJ1-5, with 7 nucleotides matching TRBD1. Germline CDR1 reads MDHEN; CDR2 reads SYDVKM. The J segment lost 2 bases and the V segment lost 6 bases, leaving 7 bases of the junction unmatched. CDR3 length: 15 amino acids. CDR3 amino acids: CASSHAGQRNQPQHF. The CDR3 bases are TGTGCCAGCAGCCACGCGGGACAGCGCAATCAGCCCCAGCATTTT.

In its sample, this clone was seen a few times. The genes are TRBV6-5 and TRBJ1-4, with 9 positions matching TRBD1. CDR1 is MNHEY and CDR2 is SVGAGI in the germline V gene. The CDR3 covers 13 residues. Unmatched junction bases numbered 3, after V lost 6 bases and J lost 7 bases. The CDR3 sequence is CASRRTGAEKLFF. The CDR3 DNA reads TGTGCCAGCAGGAGGACAGGGGCTGAAAAACTGTTTTTT.

The V call is TRBV25-1, the J call TRBJ2-1, with 8 bases aligning to TRBD1. V shed 5 bases and J 4 bases; nucleotides not matched to a gene: 7. The CDR3 is made up of 15 amino acids. The germline V gene has CDR1 MGHDK and CDR2 SYGVNS. The CDR3 bases are TGTGCCAGCAGTAAGCAGACAGGGGCATACAATGAGCAGTTCTTC. Protein: CASSKQTGAYNEQFF.

The V and J genes are TRBV4-1 and TRBJ2-7; TRBD2 agrees at 10 bases. The CDR3 consists of 14 residues. Germline V gives CDR1 MGHRA, CDR2 YSYEKL. V gave up 4 bases and J gave up 2 bases; unmatched junction bases: 2. CDR3 loop: CASSPLAGAYEQYF. CDR3 DNA: TGCGCCAGCAGCCCCCTAGCGGGGGCCTACGAGCAGTACTTC.

V usage is TRBV6-1 and J usage is TRBJ1-5; TRBD1 is a possible D gene (6 bases). CDR3 length: 16 amino acids. Germline V gene sequence: CDR1 MNHNS, CDR2 SASEGT. Trimming shortened V by 4 bases and J by 4 bases, and 17 bases separated the two germline ends. DNA of the CDR3: TGTGCCAGCAGTGGACGGGCCAGGGGATGGAATCAGCCCCAGCATTTT. This gives the protein CASSGRARGWNQPQHF.

The CDR3 loop is CASSLAADRPWNQPQHF. The CDR3 DNA sequence: TGTGCCAGCAGCTTAGCTGCGGATAGACCCTGGAATCAGCCCCAGCATTTT. The chain couples TRBV7-9 to TRBJ1-5; D remains ambiguous. Trimming stripped 0 bases from V and 4 bases from J, with 16 bases between. The CDR3 has 17 amino acids. Germline CDR1 and CDR2: SEHNR and FQNEAQ (reference sequence).

The chain carries TRBV6-1 and TRBJ2-7; 7 nucleotides agree with TRBD1. Germline loops: CDR1 MNHNS, CDR2 SASEGT. The CDR3 runs 15 residues. Unmatched junction bases numbered 6, after V lost 4 bases and J lost 0 bases. DNA of the CDR3: TGTGCCAGCAGTGCCGGCCGGACAGGCTCCTACGAGCAGTACTTC. This encodes CASSAGRTGSYEQYF.

This clone was seen a few times. The chain uses TRBV29-1 and TRBJ1-2; unclear D gene. Trimming pared 5 bases from V and 2 bases from J, leaving 9 bases between. The germline gives CDR1 SQVTM, CDR2 ANQGSEA. CDR3 size: 12 residues. In nucleotides, the CDR3 is TGCAGCGTTAACGTCAGGAACTATGGCTACACCTTC. It translates to CSVNVRNYGYTF.

This clone was seen a handful of times. The chain combines TRBV11-2 with TRBJ2-2; the D is unclear. Trimming removed 1 base from V and 5 bases from J, with 11 bases in between. Germline assignment: CDR1 SGHAT and CDR2 FQNNGV. The CDR3 covers 15 residues. CDR3 nucleotides: TGTGCCAGCAGCTTAGTTGGCGGCTATACCGGGGAGCTGTTTTTT. This encodes CASSLVGGYTGELFF.

J is TRBJ2-7 and V is TRBV25-1; 9 nucleotides line up with TRBD1. With 5 bases clipped from V and 1 base from J, the junction kept 3 bases outside the gene matches. Germline lookup yields CDR1 MGHDK and CDR2 SYGVNS. The CDR3 spans 14 residues. The CDR3 DNA sequence: TGTGCCAGCAGTAAGGGACAGGGATCCTACGAGCAGTACTTC. Its translation is CASSKGQGSYEQYF.

This clone was counted once. The rearrangement uses TRBV7-9 and TRBJ2-1, with 9 nucleotides matching TRBD2. The CDR3 contains 13 residues. Looked up from germline, CDR1 is SEHNR and CDR2 is FQNEAQ (reference sequence). The J segment lost 8 bases and the V segment lost 11 bases, leaving 10 bases of the junction unmatched. The CDR3 sequence is CAGLASGVDEQFF. CDR3 DNA sequence: TGTGCCGGTTTGGCTAGCGGGGTGGATGAGCAGTTCTTC.

The rearrangement joins TRBV6-5 to TRBJ1-2, with TRBD1 as a possible D gene (5 bases). Trimming removed 0 bases at V and 4 bases at J, with 9 bases between. This CDR3 region has 14 residues. CDR1 MNHEY and CDR2 SVGAGI come from the germline V gene. The CDR3: CASSYSLGVYGYTF. In DNA form, the CDR3 reads TGTGCCAGCAGTTACTCGTTAGGGGTCTATGGCTACACCTTC.

The chain carries TRBV2 and TRBJ1-2; D is perhaps TRBD1 (6 bases). The CDR3 spans 13 residues. V was pared by 6 bases and J by 7 bases, with 15 bases between. The V gene's germline CDR1 is SNHLY and CDR2 FYNNEI. CDR3 sequence reads: CASREDRISGYTF. Here the CDR3 DNA reads TGTGCCAGCAGGGAGGACAGAATAAGTGGCTACACCTTC.

This clone was counted a few times. The chain employs TRBV14 and TRBJ1-1; unclear D gene. CDR1 and CDR2 (germline): SGHDN, FVKESK. Trimming left V 4 bases short and J 0 bases short, with 6 bases between. The CDR3 consists of 13 residues. The CDR3 spells CASSPGMNTEAFF. The CDR3 nucleotides read TGTGCCAGCAGCCCGGGAATGAACACTGAAGCTTTCTTT. Full variable domain (outside the CDR3, taken from reference TRBV14 and TRBJ1-1): EAGVTQFPSHSVIEKGQTVTLRCDPISGHDNLYWYRRVMGKEIKFLLHFVKESKQDESGMPNNRFLAERTGGTYSTLKVQPAELEDSGVYFCASSPGMNTEAFFGQGTRLTVV.

This chain links TRBV6-1 with TRBJ1-2; D is unresolved. CDR1 is MNHNS and CDR2 is SASEGT in the germline V gene. The V end was cut by 5 bases, the J end by 3 bases, with 16 bases between. This CDR3 comprises 15 residues. The CDR3 region has the DNA TGTGCCAGCAGTCTCCTCTCTCGGGTAGACTATGGCTACACCTTC. Amino acids: CASSLLSRVDYGYTF.

This chain links TRBV11-2 with TRBJ2-7; 7 nucleotides match TRBD1. Germline CDR1 SGHAT, CDR2 FQNNGV. The CDR3 totals 15 residues. Trimming cost V 4 bases and J 2 bases; bases outside gene matches: 8. Written as DNA, the CDR3 is TGTGCCAGCAGCTCGTACCGGGACAGCACCTACGAGCAGTACTTC. Translation gives CASSSYRDSTYEQYF.

This clone appeared a few times. The chain employs TRBV10-3 and TRBJ2-2, with 10 bases aligning to TRBD2. Germline-derived CDR1 and CDR2 are ENHRY and SYGVKD. J gave up 5 bases and V 8 bases, and 17 bases lay outside the gene matches. The CDR3 runs 18 residues. The CDR3 region is CAIHKSTLAGEGTGELFF. DNA for the CDR3: TGTGCCATCCACAAATCTACTCTAGCGGGGGAAGGTACCGGGGAGCTGTTTTTT.

This clone was counted only a few times. The V and J genes are TRBV10-1 and TRBJ1-1, with D possibly being TRBD1 (5 bases). The CDR3 is made up of 15 amino acids. Germline V gene data show CDR1 as WNHNN and CDR2 as SYGVQD (reference sequence). V was shortened by 5 bases and J by 4 bases, with 17 bases between the two germline ends. The CDR3 here is CASSPHRAGSTEAFF. The CDR3 DNA reads as TGCGCCAGCAGTCCCCACCGGGCAGGGTCCACTGAAGCTTTCTTT.

The genes are TRBV7-9 and TRBJ1-2, with 8 bases matching TRBD1. The V gene end was trimmed by 3 bases and the J gene end by 0 bases; junction bases not matched to a gene: 6. Per the germline V gene, CDR1 is SEHNR and CDR2 is FQNEAQ (reference sequence). This CDR3 spans 16 amino acids. The CDR3 nucleotides are TGTGCCAGCAGCTTGACAGGGGAAGGGACTAACTATGGCTACACCTTC. Encoded protein: CASSLTGEGTNYGYTF.

The rearrangement uses TRBV6-6 and TRBJ1-2; 10 positions match TRBD1. CDR1 and CDR2 from the germline V gene are MNHNY and SVGAGI (reference sequence). V shed 5 bases and J 6 bases; nucleotides not matched to a gene: 6. The CDR3 spans 14 residues. The CDR3 region is CASSQRQGADGYTF. The CDR3 region has the DNA TGTGCCAGCAGTCAACGACAGGGGGCGGATGGCTACACCTTC.

The chain links TRBV5-1 to TRBJ2-5, with 7 bases fitting TRBD1. This CDR3 is 14 amino acids long. Germline loops: CDR1 SGHRS, CDR2 YFSETQ. J was trimmed by 4 bases and V by 2 bases; bases with no gene match: 5. The CDR3 is CASSFEGGGETQYF. CDR3 DNA sequence: TGCGCCAGCAGCTTTGAAGGGGGCGGAGAGACCCAGTACTTC.

The chain employs TRBV7-6 and TRBJ1-4; D ambiguous. V was cut by 0 bases and J by 11 bases, with 7 bases left in between. CDR1 and CDR2 (germline): SGHVS, FNYEAQ. The CDR3 runs to 12 residues. CDR3 in DNA: TGTGCCAGCAGCTTAGCGGCGGAGAAACTGTTTTTT. It translates to CASSLAAEKLFF.

The chain combines TRBV5-1 with TRBJ2-3; D is possibly TRBD2 (6 bases). V lost 0 bases and J 0 bases, leaving 8 bases between the germline ends. The germline CDR1 and CDR2 sequences are SGHRS and YFSETQ. CDR3 length: 15 residues. Here the CDR3 DNA reads TGCGCCAGCAGCTTGGCTAGCGCAAGCACAGATACGCAGTATTTT. As protein: CASSLASASTDTQYF. The full variable domain, completed using reference TRBV5-1 and TRBJ2-3, is KAGVTQTPRYLIKTRGQQVTLSCSPISGHRSVSWYQQTPGQGLQFLFEYFSETQRNKGNFPGRFSGRQFSNSRSEMNVSTLELGDSALYLCASSLASASTDTQYFGPGTRLTVL.